What follows is one T cell receptor beta chain and its context. The ends lost 0 bases at V and 6 bases at J; junction bases unmatched: 6. CDR1 is SGDLS, CDR2 YYNGEE, per germline. The CDR3 contains 14 residues. These data belong to a study of blood T cell repertoires in COVID-19. Clones were read by immunoSEQ multiplex PCR, and TCRdb kept only the in-frame ones, dropping some. The sample consists of 150,000 to 200,000 clones, more than 80% of them appearing once. The sequence was obtained from a woman aged 40-49 years with COVID-19, enrolled during active disease. Sequencing was done on a sample of peripheral blood. This rearrangement joins TRBV9 to TRBJ2-7, with 7 bases fitting TRBD2. The CDR3 spells CASSVAGGVSEQYF. CDR3 DNA sequence: TGTGCCAGCAGCGTAGCGGGAGGTGTCTCCGAGCAGTACTTC.